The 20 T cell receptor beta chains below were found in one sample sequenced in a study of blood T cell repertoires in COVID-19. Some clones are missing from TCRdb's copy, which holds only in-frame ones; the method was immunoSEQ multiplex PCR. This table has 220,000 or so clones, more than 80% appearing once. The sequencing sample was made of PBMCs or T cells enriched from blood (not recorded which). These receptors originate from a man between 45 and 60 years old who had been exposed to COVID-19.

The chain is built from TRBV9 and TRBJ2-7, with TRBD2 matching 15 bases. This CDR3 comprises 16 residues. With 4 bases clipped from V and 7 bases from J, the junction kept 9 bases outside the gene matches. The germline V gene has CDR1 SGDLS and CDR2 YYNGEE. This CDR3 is CASSSRTSGGAGEQYF. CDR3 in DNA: TGTGCCAGCAGCTCCAGGACTAGCGGGGGGGCCGGAGAGCAGTACTTC.

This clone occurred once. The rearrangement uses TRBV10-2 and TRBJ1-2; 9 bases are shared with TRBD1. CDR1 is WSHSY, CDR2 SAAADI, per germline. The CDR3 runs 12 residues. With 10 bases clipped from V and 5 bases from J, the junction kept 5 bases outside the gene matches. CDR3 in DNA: TGCGCCACCAGGACAGGGGAGTATGGCTACACCTTC. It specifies CATRTGEYGYTF.

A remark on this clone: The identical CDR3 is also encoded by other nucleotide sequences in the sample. For the CDR3, the DNA is TGTGCCAGCAGTTACGGGGGCAGCTCCTACAATGAGCAGTTCTTC. Translating gives CASSYGGSSYNEQFF. The chain is built from TRBV6-5 and TRBJ2-1, with D tentatively TRBD1 (6 bases). Per germline, CDR1 MNHEY and CDR2 SVGAGI. Trimming cost V 2 bases and J 0 bases, with 8 bases left between them. The CDR3 runs to 15 residues.

Here the CDR3 DNA reads TGCGCCAGCAGCTTGACAGGGGGAGTTAACACTGAAGCTTTCTTT. The encoded protein is CASSLTGGVNTEAFF. The chain recombines TRBV5-1 with TRBJ1-1, with 8 nucleotides matching TRBD1. V lost 1 base to trimming and J lost 2 bases; unmatched junction nucleotides: 4. The CDR3 contains 15 residues. CDR1 SGHRS and CDR2 YFSETQ come from the germline V gene.

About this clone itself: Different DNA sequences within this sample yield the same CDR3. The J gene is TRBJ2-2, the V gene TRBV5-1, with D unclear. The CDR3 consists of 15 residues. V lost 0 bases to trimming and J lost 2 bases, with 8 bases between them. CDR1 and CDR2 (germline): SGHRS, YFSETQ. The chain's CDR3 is CASSLVAGNTGELFF. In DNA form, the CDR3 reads TGCGCCAGCAGCTTGGTGGCAGGTAACACCGGGGAGCTGTTTTTT.

For the CDR3, the DNA is TGTGCCACCAGTGAACACCGGGACAGACAAACCGGGGAGCTGTTTTTT. Protein product: CATSEHRDRQTGELFF. The rearrangement uses TRBV24-1 and TRBJ2-2, with 7 bases matching TRBD1. Unmatched junction bases numbered 9, after V lost 4 bases and J lost 5 bases. The CDR3 totals 16 residues. The V gene's germline CDR1 is KGHDR and CDR2 SFDVKD.

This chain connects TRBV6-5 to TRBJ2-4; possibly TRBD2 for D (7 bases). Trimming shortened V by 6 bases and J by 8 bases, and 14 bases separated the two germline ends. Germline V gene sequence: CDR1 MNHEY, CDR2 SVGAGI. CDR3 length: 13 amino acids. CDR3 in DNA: TGTGCCAGCAGCGCGAGGGGGAGGGACATTCAGTACTTC. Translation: CASSARGRDIQYF.

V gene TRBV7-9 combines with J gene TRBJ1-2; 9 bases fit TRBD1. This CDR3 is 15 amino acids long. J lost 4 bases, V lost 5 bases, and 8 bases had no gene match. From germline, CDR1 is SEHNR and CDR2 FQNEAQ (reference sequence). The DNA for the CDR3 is TGTGCCAGCAGCCCTTGGGACAGGGAAAGCTATGGCTACACCTTC. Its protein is CASSPWDRESYGYTF.

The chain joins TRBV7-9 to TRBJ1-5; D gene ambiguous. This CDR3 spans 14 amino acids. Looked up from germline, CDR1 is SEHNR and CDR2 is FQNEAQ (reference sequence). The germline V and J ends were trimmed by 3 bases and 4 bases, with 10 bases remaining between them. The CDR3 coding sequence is TGTGCCAGCAGCTTCTCAGCGGATAATCAGCCCCAGCATTTT. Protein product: CASSFSADNQPQHF.

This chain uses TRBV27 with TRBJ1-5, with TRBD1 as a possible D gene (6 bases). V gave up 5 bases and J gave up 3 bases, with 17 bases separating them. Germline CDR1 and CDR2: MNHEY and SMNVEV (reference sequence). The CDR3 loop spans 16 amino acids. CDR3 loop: CASSPSPGQYNQPQHF. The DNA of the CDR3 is TGTGCCAGCAGTCCAAGTCCCGGACAGTACAATCAGCCCCAGCATTTT.

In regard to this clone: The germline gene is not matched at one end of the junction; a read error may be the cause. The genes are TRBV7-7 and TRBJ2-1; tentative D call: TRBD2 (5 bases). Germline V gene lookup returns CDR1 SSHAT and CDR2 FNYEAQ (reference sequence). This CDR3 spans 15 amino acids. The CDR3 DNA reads TGTGCTAGCAGCTTATACGGGGTTTCCTACAATGAGCAGTTCTTC. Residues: CASSLYGVSYNEQFF.

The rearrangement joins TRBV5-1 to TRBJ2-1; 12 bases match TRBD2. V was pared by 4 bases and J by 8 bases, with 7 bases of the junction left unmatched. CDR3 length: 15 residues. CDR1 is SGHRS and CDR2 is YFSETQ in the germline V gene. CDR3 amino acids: CASSPLTSGGYEQFF. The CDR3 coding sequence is TGCGCCAGCAGCCCGCTGACTAGCGGGGGCTATGAGCAGTTCTTC.

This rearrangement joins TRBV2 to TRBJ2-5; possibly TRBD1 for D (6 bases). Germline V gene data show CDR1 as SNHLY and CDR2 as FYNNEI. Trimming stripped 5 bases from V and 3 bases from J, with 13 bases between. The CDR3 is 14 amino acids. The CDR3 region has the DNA TGTGCCAGCAGTTACCAGGGGTCAGAAGAGACCCAGTACTTC. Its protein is CASSYQGSEETQYF.

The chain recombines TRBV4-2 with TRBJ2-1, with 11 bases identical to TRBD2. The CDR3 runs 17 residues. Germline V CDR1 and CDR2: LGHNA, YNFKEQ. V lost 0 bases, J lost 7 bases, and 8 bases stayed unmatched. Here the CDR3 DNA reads TGTGCCAGCAGCCAAGATCATCTAGCGGGAGGCGGTAATGAGCAGTTCTTC. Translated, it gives CASSQDHLAGGGNEQFF.

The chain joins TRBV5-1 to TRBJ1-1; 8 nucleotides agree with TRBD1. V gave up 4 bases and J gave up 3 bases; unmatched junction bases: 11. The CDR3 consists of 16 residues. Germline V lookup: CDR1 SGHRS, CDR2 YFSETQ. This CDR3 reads CASSLRTGFRDTEAFF. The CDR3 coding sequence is TGCGCCAGCAGCCTAAGGACAGGGTTTAGGGACACTGAAGCTTTCTTT. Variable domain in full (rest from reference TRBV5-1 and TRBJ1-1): KAGVTQTPRYLIKTRGQQVTLSCSPISGHRSVSWYQQTPGQGLQFLFEYFSETQRNKGNFPGRFSGRQFSNSRSEMNVSTLELGDSALYLCASSLRTGFRDTEAFFGQGTRLTVV.

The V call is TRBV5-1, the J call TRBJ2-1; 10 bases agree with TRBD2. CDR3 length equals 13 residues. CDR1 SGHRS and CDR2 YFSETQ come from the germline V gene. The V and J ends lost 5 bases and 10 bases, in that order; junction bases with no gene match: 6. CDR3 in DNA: TGCGCCAGCAGGTCGAGCGGGAGGGACGAGCAGTTCTTC. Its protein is CASRSSGRDEQFF. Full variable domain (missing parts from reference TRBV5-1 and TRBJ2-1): KAGVTQTPRYLIKTRGQQVTLSCSPISGHRSVSWYQQTPGQGLQFLFEYFSETQRNKGNFPGRFSGRQFSNSRSEMNVSTLELGDSALYLCASRSSGRDEQFFGPGTRLTVL.

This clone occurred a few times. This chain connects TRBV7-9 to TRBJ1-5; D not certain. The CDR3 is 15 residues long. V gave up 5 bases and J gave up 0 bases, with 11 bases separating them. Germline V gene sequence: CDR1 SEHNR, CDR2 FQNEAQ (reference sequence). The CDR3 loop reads CASSLLGSSNQPQHF. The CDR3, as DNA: TGTGCCAGCAGCCTACTAGGGTCTAGCAATCAGCCCCAGCATTTT.

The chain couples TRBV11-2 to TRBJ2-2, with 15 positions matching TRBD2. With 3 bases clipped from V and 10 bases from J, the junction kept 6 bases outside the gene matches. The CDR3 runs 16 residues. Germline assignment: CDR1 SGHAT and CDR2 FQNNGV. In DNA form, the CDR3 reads TGTGCCAGCAGCTTTAGGACTAGCGGGAGGGTCAAGGAGCTGTTTTTT. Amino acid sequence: CASSFRTSGRVKELFF.

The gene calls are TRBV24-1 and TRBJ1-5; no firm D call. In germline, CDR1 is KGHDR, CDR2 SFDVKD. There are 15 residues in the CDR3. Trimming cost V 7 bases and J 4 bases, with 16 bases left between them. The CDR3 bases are TGTGCCACCAGCACAGCCGGCCCCTCTAATCAGCCCCAGCATTTT. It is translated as CATSTAGPSNQPQHF.

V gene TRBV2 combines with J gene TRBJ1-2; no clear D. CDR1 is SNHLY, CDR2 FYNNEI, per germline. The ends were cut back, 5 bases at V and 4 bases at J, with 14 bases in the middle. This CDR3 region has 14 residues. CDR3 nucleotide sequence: TGTGCCAGCAGTTACCATCACGAGGCCTATGGCTACACCTTC. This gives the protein CASSYHHEAYGYTF.